The present T cell receptor beta chain was sequenced within a study of Graves' ophthalmopathy and Graves' hyperthyroidism. Study context: Hyperthyroidism was considered stable when no ophthalmopathy appeared within 18 months of follow-up. Study-level findings and limits: Blood samples also showed most expanded thyroid clonotypes exceeding 0.001 frequency.

This CDR3 is built from 13 residues. CDR1 and CDR2 from the germline V gene are KGHDR and SFDVKD. With 7 bases removed from V and 2 bases from J, the gap between germline ends came to 8 bases. Newly diagnosed, the hyperthyroidism patients had under 2 months' duration and were aged 18 to 65. Thyroid ultrasound, orbital computed tomography, TRAb, serum thyroxine and clinical symptoms formed the basis of diagnosis. Turning to this clonotype: Antigen specificity is unknown.

TCR beta CDR3 regions were amplified from RNA transcripts. After a first-round RT-PCR with HTBI primers, a second-round multiplex PCR was run. TCRdb re-called the multiplex PCR reads with MiXCR, one entry per CDR3 protein. The sample has over a million distinct CDR3 sequences, approximately 35% seen once. V and J are TRBV24-1 and TRBJ1-5; D gene uncertain. Sequencing was performed on peripheral blood or thyroid tissue (not recorded which). This clonotype was obtained from an adult man with Graves' hyperthyroidism. The CDR3 sequence is CATRPPGNQPQHF. The CDR3 DNA is TGTGCCACCAGGCCCCCGGGCAATCAGCCCCAGCATTTT.